The 3 T cell receptor beta chains reported below all come from one sample, sequenced in a study of PD-1 blockade in classical Hodgkin lymphoma. Relapse after autologous stem cell transplantation occurred in every patient, and brentuximab vedotin exposure varied. Negative selection with magnetic separation was used to purify CD4+ T cells from thawed PBMCs. Sequencing used immunoSEQ multiplex PCR; TCRdb keeps in-frame clones, though not all of them. Of around 6,200 clones listed, about 78% are singletons. This sample comprised CD4+ T cells from blood, obtained at baseline. These receptors came from a human donor with classical Hodgkin lymphoma.

The V call is TRBV5-4, the J call TRBJ1-3; no clear D. CDR1 and CDR2 (germline): SGHNT, YYREEE (reference sequence). Trimming stripped 8 bases from V and 8 bases from J, with 14 bases between. The CDR3 is 12 residues long. The chain's CDR3 is CARDPHRHTIYF. The CDR3 DNA follows: TGTGCCAGAGACCCCCACCGACACACCATATATTTT.

The chain has TRBV6-1 and TRBJ2-1, with TRBD1 identical over 8 bases. This CDR3 is built from 15 residues. Germline CDR1 MNHNS, CDR2 SASEGT. The ends lost 1 base at V and 10 bases at J; junction bases unmatched: 9. CDR3 nucleotide sequence: TGTGCCAGCAGTGAAGTATGGACAGGGTTCGGAGAGCAGTTCTTC. Translation: CASSEVWTGFGEQFF.

This chain joins TRBV7-8 and TRBJ2-7; D gene uncertain. Germline-derived CDR1 and CDR2 are SGHVS and FQNEAQ. The CDR3 loop spans 13 amino acids. Deletions cut 2 bases from V and 4 bases from J, with 9 bases between. The CDR3 DNA sequence: TGTGCCAGCAGCTTAAGTCTAGGGTACGAGCAGTACTTC. It translates to CASSLSLGYEQYF.